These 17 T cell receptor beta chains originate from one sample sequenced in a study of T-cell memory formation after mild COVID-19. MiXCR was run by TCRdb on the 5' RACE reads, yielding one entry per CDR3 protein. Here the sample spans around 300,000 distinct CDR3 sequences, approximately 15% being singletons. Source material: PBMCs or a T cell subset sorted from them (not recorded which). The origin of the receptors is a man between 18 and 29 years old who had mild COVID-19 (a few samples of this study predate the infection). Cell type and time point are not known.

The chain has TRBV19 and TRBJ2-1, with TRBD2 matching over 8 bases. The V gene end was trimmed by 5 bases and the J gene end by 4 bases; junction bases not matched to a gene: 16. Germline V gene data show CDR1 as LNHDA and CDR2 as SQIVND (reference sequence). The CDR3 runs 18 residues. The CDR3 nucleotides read TGTGCCAGTAGTCTGCGCCCGAGGTTGCGGGGGGTTTACAATGAGCAGTTCTTC. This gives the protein CASSLRPRLRGVYNEQFF.

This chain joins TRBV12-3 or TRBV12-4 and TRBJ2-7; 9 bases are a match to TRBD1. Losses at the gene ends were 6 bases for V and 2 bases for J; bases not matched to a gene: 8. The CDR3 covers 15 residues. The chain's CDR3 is CASSPPGQGPYEQYF. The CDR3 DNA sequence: TGTGCCAGCAGCCCACCGGGACAGGGCCCCTACGAGCAGTACTTC.

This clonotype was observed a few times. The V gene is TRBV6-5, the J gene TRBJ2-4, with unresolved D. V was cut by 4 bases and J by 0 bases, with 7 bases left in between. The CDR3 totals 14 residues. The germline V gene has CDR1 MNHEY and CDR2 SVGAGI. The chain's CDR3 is CASSFLVAKNIQYF. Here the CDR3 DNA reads TGTGCCAGCAGTTTCTTAGTAGCCAAAAACATTCAGTACTTC.

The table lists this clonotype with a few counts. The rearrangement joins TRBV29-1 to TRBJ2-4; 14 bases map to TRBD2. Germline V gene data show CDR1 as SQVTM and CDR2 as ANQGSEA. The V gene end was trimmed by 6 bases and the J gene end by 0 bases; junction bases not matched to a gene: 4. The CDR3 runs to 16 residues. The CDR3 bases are TGCAGCGTCGGACTAGCGGGGGGTGTAGCCAAAAACATTCAGTACTTC. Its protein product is CSVGLAGGVAKNIQYF. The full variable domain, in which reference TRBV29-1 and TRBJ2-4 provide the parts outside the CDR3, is SAVISQKPSRDICQRGTSLTIQCQVDSQVTMMFWYRQQPGQSLTLIATANQGSEATYESGFVIDKFPISRPNLTFSTLTVSNMSPEDSSIYLCSVGLAGGVAKNIQYFGAGTRLSVL.

CDR3 sequence reads: CASSQDRMGGLSEQYF. The CDR3 DNA reads as TGCGCCAGCAGCCAAGATCGGATGGGAGGACTTAGCGAGCAGTACTTC. This rearrangement joins TRBV4-3 to TRBJ2-7; TRBD2 might be the D (6 bases). CDR3 length: 16 amino acids. The V end lost 0 bases, the J end lost 6 bases, and 18 bases lay between the germline ends. Germline V gives CDR1 LGHNA, CDR2 YSLEER.

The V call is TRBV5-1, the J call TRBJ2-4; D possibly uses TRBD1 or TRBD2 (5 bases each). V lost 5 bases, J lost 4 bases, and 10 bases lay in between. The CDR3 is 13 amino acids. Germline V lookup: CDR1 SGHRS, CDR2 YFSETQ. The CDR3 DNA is TGCGCCAGCAGAAGGGACGGTAAAAACATTCAGTACTTC. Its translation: CASRRDGKNIQYF.

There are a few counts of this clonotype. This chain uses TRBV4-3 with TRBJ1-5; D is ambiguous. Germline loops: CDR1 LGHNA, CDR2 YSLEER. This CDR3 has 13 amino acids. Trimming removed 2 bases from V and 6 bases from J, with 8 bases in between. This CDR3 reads CASSQTSGQPQHF. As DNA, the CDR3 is TGCGCCAGCAGCCAAACGAGCGGTCAGCCCCAGCATTTT.

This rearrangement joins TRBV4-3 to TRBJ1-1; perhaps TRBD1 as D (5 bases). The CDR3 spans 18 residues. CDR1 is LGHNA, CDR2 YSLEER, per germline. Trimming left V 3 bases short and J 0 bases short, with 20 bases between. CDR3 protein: CASSQGRGHGAVNTEAFF. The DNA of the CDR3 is TGCGCCAGCAGCCAGGGCCGCGGACACGGGGCTGTGAACACTGAAGCTTTCTTT.

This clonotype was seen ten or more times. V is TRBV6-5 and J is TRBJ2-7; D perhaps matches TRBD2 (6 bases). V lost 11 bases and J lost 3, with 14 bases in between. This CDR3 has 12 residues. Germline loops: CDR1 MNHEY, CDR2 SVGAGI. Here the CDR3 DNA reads TGTGCCTCGGGGACTTCTGGCTACGAGCAGTACTTC. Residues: CASGTSGYEQYF.

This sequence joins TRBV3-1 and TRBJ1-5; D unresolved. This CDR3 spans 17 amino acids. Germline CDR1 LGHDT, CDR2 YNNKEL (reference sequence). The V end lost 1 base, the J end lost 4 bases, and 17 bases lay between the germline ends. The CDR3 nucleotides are TGTGCCAGCAGCCAAGGCTTTAGGGCCCCCCTTAATCAGCCCCAGCATTTT. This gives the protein CASSQGFRAPLNQPQHF.

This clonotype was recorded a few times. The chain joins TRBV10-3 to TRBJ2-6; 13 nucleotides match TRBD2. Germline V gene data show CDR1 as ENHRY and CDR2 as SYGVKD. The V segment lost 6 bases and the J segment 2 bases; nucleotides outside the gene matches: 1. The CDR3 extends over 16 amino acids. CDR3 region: CAISGTSGAGANVLTF. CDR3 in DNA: TGTGCCATCAGCGGGACTAGCGGGGCTGGGGCCAACGTCCTGACTTTC.

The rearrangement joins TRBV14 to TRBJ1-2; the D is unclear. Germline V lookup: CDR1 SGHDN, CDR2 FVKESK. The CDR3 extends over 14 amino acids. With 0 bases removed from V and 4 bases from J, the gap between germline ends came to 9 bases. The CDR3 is CASSQEVTLYGYTF. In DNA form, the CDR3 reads TGTGCCAGCAGCCAAGAAGTCACTCTCTATGGCTACACCTTC.

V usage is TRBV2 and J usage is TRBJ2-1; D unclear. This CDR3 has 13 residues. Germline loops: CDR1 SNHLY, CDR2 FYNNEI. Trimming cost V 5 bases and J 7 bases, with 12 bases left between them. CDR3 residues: CASSLDLRNEQFF. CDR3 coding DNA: TGTGCCAGCAGTTTGGACCTACGGAATGAGCAGTTCTTC.

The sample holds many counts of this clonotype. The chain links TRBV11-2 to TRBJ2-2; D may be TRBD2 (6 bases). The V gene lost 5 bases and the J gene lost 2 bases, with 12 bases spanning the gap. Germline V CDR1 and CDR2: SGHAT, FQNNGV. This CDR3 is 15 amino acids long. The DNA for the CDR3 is TGTGCCAGCAGCAGAACTAGCTCTAACACCGGGGAGCTGTTTTTT. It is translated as CASSRTSSNTGELFF.

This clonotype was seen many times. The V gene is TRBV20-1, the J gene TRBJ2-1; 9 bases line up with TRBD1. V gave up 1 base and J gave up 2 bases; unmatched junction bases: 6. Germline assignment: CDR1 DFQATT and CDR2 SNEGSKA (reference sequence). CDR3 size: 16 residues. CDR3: CSARGVQGATYNEQFF. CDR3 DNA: TGCAGTGCTAGAGGGGTACAGGGGGCTACCTACAATGAGCAGTTCTTC.

The CDR3 nucleotides read TGTGCCAGCAGTGATGACCGGGAGGGCTACACCTTC. Translated: CASSDDREGYTF. J is TRBJ1-2 and V is TRBV25-1; D gene ambiguous. The CDR3 consists of 12 residues. CDR1 and CDR2 from the germline V gene are MGHDK and SYGVNS. Deletions cut 3 bases from V and 8 bases from J, with 10 bases between.

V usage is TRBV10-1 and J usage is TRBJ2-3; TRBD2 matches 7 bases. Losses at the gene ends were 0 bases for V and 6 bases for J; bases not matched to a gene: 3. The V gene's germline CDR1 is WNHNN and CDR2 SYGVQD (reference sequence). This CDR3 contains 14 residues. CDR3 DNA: TGCGCCAGCAGTGAGTCGTTGGGGGGGGATACGCAGTATTTT. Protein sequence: CASSESLGGDTQYF.